This T cell receptor (beta chain) appears in the sequencing data of a study of shared T cell receptors in the human thymus. Germline lookup yields CDR1 SNHLY and CDR2 FYNNEI. V was clipped by 6 bases and J by 8 bases, with 14 bases between them. CDR3 length equals 13 residues. Generated by immunoSEQ multiplex PCR, the TCRdb table keeps only in-frame clones and is missing some. The sample includes 700,000 to 750,000 clones, 80% to 90% of them seen just once. The sample was also linked to a second study, of human thymus T cells. As that report states: Congenital heart defects were the reason for the corrective surgery that the donors, healthy Finnish infants, were having. In corrective heart surgery, resections were taken, and these provided the thymus tissue. Gene usage (both V and J) appeared biased in thymic and blood repertoires.

This TCR derives from a girl under three years old with a congenital heart defect. Material: thymocytes. This chain connects TRBV2 to TRBJ2-1; weak D call: TRBD1 (6 bases). The CDR3 region has the DNA TGTGCCAGCAGGGGAAGGGGGTGCGATGAGCAGTTCTTC. Translation gives CASRGRGCDEQFF.